This T cell receptor beta chain came from a study of T cell changes during pregnancy in multiple sclerosis. The germline V gene encodes CDR1 SGHVS and CDR2 FNYEAQ. The CDR3 loop spans 15 amino acids. J lost 0 bases, V lost 5 bases, and 6 bases had no gene match. Data came from immunoSEQ multiplex PCR; TCRdb stores just in-frame clones and leaves some out. The sample lists 70,000 to 75,000 clones; around nine tenths were seen once. The rearrangement links TRBV7-6 to TRBJ1-1; 7 positions match TRBD1. Source: peripheral blood, taken in the second trimester of pregnancy. The receptor was derived from a female donor in good health, enrolled as a control in a pregnancy study. In DNA, the CDR3 is TGTGCCAGCAGCCCCCGGACAGGAGTGAACACTGAAGCTTTCTTT. It encodes CASSPRTGVNTEAFF.